A selection of T cell receptor beta chains follows, all from one sample in a study of CD8+ T cells in alopecia areata. Some clones are missing from TCRdb's copy, which holds only in-frame ones; the method was immunoSEQ multiplex PCR. The sample comprises 130,000 to 150,000 clones, over 80% of which are singletons, and around 16% rests with the top ten. Specimen: CD8+ T cells sorted from blood, collected at week 0. The receptors here all came from a human donor with alopecia areata. Both conserved end residues are part of each CDR3. A D gene is named only where the DNA matches it firmly. Expanded clones are given a class, and other clones once, few, many or no size at all.

j_gene	v_gene	abundance	d_gene	CDR3aa	CDR3nt
TRBJ2-5	TRBV9	.	.	CASSVESGETQYF	TGTGCCAGCAGCGTAGAATCGGGAGAGACCCAGTACTTC
TRBJ2-3	TRBV19	.	TRBD2	CASSLRTSGRGDTQYF	TGTGCCAGTAGTTTACGGACTAGCGGGAGGGGAGATACGCAGTATTTT
TRBJ1-1	TRBV5-1	.	.	CASSSGRGNTEAFF	TGCGCCAGCAGCTCTGGACGGGGGAACACTGAAGCTTTCTTT
TRBJ2-7	TRBV29-1	.	.	CSVETAAYEQYF	TGCAGCGTTGAAACGGCCGCCTACGAGCAGTACTTC
TRBJ1-1	TRBV19	once	.	CASSIDMSIEAFF	TGTGCCAGTAGTATAGATATGAGCATTGAAGCTTTCTTT
TRBJ2-5	TRBV7-8	once	TRBD2	CASSFLAGILETQYF	TGTGCCAGCAGCTTCCTAGCGGGAATCTTGGAGACCCAGTACTTC
TRBJ2-3	TRBV10-1	.	TRBD2	CATQRSGDTDTQYF	TGCGCCACCCAAAGGAGCGGGGACACAGATACGCAGTATTTT
TRBJ1-2	TRBV2	.	.	CASRWANYGYTF	TGTGCCAGCCGGTGGGCTAACTATGGCTACACCTTC
TRBJ2-7	TRBV18	.	TRBD1	CASSPSGQREYEQYF	TGTGCCAGCTCACCGTCGGGACAGAGAGAATACGAGCAGTACTTC
TRBJ2-2	TRBV2	.	TRBD2	CASSEVAGANTGELFF	TGTGCCAGCAGTGAAGTAGCGGGGGCGAACACCGGGGAGCTGTTTTTT
TRBJ2-1	TRBV27	.	.	CASNSKDPGVNNEQFF	TGTGCCAGCAACTCTAAAGATCCAGGGGTTAACAATGAGCAGTTCTTC
TRBJ2-1	TRBV29-1	.	.	CSVGGEVGLSYNEQFF	TGCAGCGTTGGGGGGGAGGTAGGTTTGTCCTACAATGAGCAGTTCTTC
TRBJ2-2	TRBV11-2	.	TRBD1	CASSLDLGTGGNGELFF	TGTGCCAGCAGCTTAGACCTCGGGACAGGGGGTAACGGGGAGCTGTTTTTT
TRBJ2-3	TRBV7-9	.	TRBD2	CASSGTEREGYTDTQYF	TGTGCCAGCAGCGGGACCGAGCGGGAGGGGTACACAGATACGCAGTATTTT
TRBJ2-7	TRBV29-1	.	.	CSVEGTSTYEQYF	TGCAGCGTTGAAGGGACGTCTACCTACGAGCAGTACTTC
TRBJ2-3	TRBV27	once	.	CASSLLASTPSTDTQYF	TGTGCCAGCAGTTTATTGGCCAGTACTCCTAGCACAGATACGCAGTATTTT
TRBJ2-1	TRBV29-1	.	TRBD1	CSVERDSRFYNEQFF	TGCAGCGTTGAAAGGGACAGCCGATTTTACAATGAGCAGTTCTTC
TRBJ2-5	TRBV16	.	TRBD2	CASSQFGLGEETQYF	TGTGCCAGCAGCCAATTTGGACTAGGAGAAGAGACCCAGTACTTC